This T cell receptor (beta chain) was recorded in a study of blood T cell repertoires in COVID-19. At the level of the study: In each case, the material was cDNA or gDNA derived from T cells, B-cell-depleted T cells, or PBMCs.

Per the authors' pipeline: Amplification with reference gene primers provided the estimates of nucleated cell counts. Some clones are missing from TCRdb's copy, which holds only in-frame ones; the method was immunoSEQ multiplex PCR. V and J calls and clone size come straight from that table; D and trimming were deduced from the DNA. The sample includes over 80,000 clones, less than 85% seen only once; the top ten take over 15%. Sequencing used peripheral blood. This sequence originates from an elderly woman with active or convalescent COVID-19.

CDR3 amino acids: CASSLLASSYNEQFF. CDR3 in DNA: TGCGCCAGCAGCTTACTAGCGAGCTCCTACAATGAGCAGTTCTTC. The chain is built from TRBV5-1 and TRBJ2-1; the match to TRBD2 covers 7 bases. This CDR3 region has 15 residues. The germline CDR1 and CDR2 sequences are SGHRS and YFSETQ. V shed 2 bases and J 0 bases; nucleotides not matched to a gene: 2.